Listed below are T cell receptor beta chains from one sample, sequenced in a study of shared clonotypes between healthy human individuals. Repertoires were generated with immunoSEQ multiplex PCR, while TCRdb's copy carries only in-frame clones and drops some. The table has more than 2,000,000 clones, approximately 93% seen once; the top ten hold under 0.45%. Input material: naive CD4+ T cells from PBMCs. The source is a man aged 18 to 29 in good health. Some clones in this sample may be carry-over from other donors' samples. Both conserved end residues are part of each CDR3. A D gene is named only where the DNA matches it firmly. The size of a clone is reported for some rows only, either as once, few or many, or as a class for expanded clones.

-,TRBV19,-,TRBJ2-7,CASSIGGRAHEQYF,TGTGCCAGTAGTATAGGGGGCAGGGCCCACGAGCAGTACTTC
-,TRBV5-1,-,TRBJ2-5,CASSLAGSQETQYF,TGCGCCAGCAGCTTGGCCGGCAGCCAAGAGACCCAGTACTTC
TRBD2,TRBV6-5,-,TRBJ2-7,CASSLAGLDYEQYF,TGTGCCAGCAGTCTAGCGGGCCTAGACTACGAGCAGTACTTC
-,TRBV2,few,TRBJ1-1,CASSPTTVNTEAFF,TGTGCCAGCAGTCCTACGACAGTGAACACTGAAGCTTTCTTT
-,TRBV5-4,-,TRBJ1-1,CASSLDGGQATEAFF,TGTGCCAGCAGCTTGGATGGGGGGCAGGCCACTGAAGCTTTCTTT
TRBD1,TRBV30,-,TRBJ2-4,CAWNRGANIQYF,TGTGCCTGGAACAGGGGGGCGAACATTCAGTACTTC
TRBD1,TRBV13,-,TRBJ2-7,CASSRDRQAYEQYF,TGTGCCAGCAGCCGGGACAGGCAAGCCTACGAGCAGTACTTC
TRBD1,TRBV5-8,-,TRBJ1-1,CASSLASSDRWNTEAFF,TGTGCCAGCAGCTTGGCAAGTTCGGACAGGTGGAACACTGAAGCTTTCTTT
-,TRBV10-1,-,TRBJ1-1,CASSESRKGRMNTEAFF,TGCGCCAGCAGTGAGTCGCGGAAAGGTCGCATGAACACTGAAGCTTTCTTT
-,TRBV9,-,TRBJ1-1,CASSVGRLNTEAFF,TGTGCCAGCAGCGTAGGCAGGCTGAACACTGAAGCTTTCTTT
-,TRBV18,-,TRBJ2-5,CASSPGVSQETQYF,TGTGCCAGCTCACCCGGGGTCAGCCAAGAGACCCAGTACTTC
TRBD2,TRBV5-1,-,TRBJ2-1,CASSLELAGGPNEQFF,TGCGCCAGCAGCTTGGAGCTAGCGGGAGGGCCGAATGAGCAGTTCTTC
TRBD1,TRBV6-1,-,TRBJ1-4,CASSERDRAEKLFF,TGTGCCAGCAGTGAGCGGGACAGGGCTGAAAAACTGTTTTTT
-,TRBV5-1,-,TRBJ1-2,CASRQGDYGYTF,TGCGCCAGCAGGCAAGGCGACTATGGCTACACCTTC
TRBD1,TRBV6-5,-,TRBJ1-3,CASSYQGVSGNTIYF,TGTGCCAGCAGTTACCAGGGGGTCTCTGGAAACACCATATATTTT
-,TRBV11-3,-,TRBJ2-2,CASSLGLGWRNTGELFF,TGTGCCAGCAGCTTAGGTCTTGGGTGGCGGAACACCGGGGAGCTGTTTTTT
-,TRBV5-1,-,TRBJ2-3,CASSPGTVPTDTQYF,TGCGCCAGCAGCCCTGGGACGGTTCCCACAGATACGCAGTATTTT
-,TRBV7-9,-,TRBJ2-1,CASSLSSSYNEQFF,TGTGCCAGCAGCCTCAGCAGCTCCTACAATGAGCAGTTCTTC
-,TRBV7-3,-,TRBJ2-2,CASSSKRGRGRFDTGELFF,TGTGCCAGCAGCTCAAAGAGGGGACGAGGCCGATTCGACACCGGGGAGCTGTTTTTT
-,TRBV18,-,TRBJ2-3,CASSPGMDTQYF,TGTGCCAGCTCACCAGGAATGGATACGCAGTATTTT
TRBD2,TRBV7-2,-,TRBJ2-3,CASSLAQVAGHTQYF,TGTGCCAGCAGCTTAGCGCAGGTAGCGGGACATACGCAGTATTTT
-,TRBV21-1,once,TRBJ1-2,CASSKYGTGDYGYTF,TGTGCCAGCAGCAAATACGGGACAGGGGACTATGGCTACACCTTC
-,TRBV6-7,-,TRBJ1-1,CASSYPETPKRDTEAFF,TGTGCCAGCAGTTACCCCGAGACCCCTAAGAGGGACACTGAAGCTTTCTTT
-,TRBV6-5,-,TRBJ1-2,CASSYSGGGGYTF,TGTGCCAGCAGTTACAGTGGGGGTGGCGGCTACACCTTC
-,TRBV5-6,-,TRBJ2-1,CASPPSPFFDEQFF,TGTGCCAGCCCCCCCTCCCCCTTTTTCGATGAGCAGTTCTTC
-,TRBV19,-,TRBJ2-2,CASKLRTGELFF,TGTGCCAGTAAATTACGCACCGGGGAGCTGTTTTTT
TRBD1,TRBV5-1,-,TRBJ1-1,CASSATGGTEAFF,TGCGCCAGCAGCGCGACAGGGGGCACTGAAGCTTTCTTT
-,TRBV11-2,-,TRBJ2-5,CASSLGAGETQYF,TGTGCCAGCAGCTTAGGGGCGGGGGAGACCCAGTACTTC
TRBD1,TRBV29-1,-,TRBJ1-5,CSVQQGSGQPQHF,TGCAGCGTTCAACAGGGGTCGGGGCAGCCCCAGCATTTT
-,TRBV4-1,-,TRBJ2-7,CASSQDRGRAGYEQYF,TGCGCCAGCAGCCAAGATCGGGGCAGGGCTGGCTACGAGCAGTACTTC
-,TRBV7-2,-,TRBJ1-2,CASSLGMGSGYTF,TGTGCCAGCAGCCTAGGTATGGGGAGTGGCTACACCTTC
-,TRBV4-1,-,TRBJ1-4,CASSQTGHEKLFF,TGCGCCAGCAGCCAAACCGGGCATGAAAAACTGTTTTTT
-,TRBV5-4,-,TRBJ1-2,CASTDSGQGGRGYTF,TGTGCCAGCACCGATTCAGGGCAGGGCGGACGTGGCTACACCTTC
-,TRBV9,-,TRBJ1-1,CASSRDPWSTTEAFF,TGTGCCAGCAGCCGAGACCCCTGGTCGACCACTGAAGCTTTCTTT
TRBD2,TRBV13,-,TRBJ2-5,CASSLAPIAGTQETQYF,TGTGCCAGCAGCTTAGCCCCGATAGCGGGAACTCAAGAGACCCAGTACTTC
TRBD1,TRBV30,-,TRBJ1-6,CAWRDRGYNSPLHF,TGTGCCTGGAGGGACAGGGGTTATAATTCACCCCTCCACTTT
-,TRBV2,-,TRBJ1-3,CASSEYHGASGNTIYF,TGTGCCAGCAGTGAATACCACGGAGCCTCTGGAAACACCATATATTTT
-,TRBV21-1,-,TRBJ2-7,CASSALLAGTYEQYF,TGTGCCAGCAGCGCCCTTCTAGCGGGCACCTACGAGCAGTACTTC
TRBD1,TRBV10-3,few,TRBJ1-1,CAISESGDRGKAFF,TGTGCCATCAGTGAGTCAGGGGACAGGGGAAAAGCTTTCTTT
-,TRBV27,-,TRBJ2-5,CASSIRPIGETQYF,TGTGCCAGCAGTATCCGCCCTATAGGGGAGACCCAGTACTTC
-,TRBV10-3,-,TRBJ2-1,CAISDRPENNEQFF,TGTGCCATCAGTGACCGTCCGGAGAACAATGAGCAGTTCTTC
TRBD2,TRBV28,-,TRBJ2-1,CASSLGGRGNNEQFF,TGTGCCAGCAGTTTAGGCGGGAGAGGAAATAATGAGCAGTTCTTC
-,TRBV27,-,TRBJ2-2,CASRHSGTGELFF,TGTGCCAGCCGCCATTCGGGGACCGGGGAGCTGTTTTTT
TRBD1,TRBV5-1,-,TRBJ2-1,CASSPDRGNEQFF,TGCGCCAGCAGCCCCGACAGGGGGAATGAGCAGTTCTTC
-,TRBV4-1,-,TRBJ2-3,CASSQEGVHRTDTQYF,TGCGCCAGCAGCCAAGAAGGTGTCCATCGCACAGATACGCAGTATTTT
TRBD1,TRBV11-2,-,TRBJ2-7,CASSTWTGGLEQYF,TGTGCCAGCAGCACTTGGACAGGGGGCCTCGAGCAGTACTTC
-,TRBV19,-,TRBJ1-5,CASSSGPGLNQPQHF,TGTGCCAGTAGTAGCGGACCAGGATTAAATCAGCCCCAGCATTTT
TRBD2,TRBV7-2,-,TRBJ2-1,CASSLWTSGRYNEQFF,TGTGCCAGCAGCCTGTGGACTAGCGGGAGGTACAATGAGCAGTTCTTC
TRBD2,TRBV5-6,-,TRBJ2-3,CASSLAGTSGSSVYF,TGTGCCAGCAGCTTGGCGGGGACTAGCGGGAGCTCCGTGTATTTT
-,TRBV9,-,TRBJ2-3,CASSVDALPPGQYF,TGTGCCAGCAGCGTAGATGCCCTCCCCCCTGGGCAGTATTTT